A selection of T cell receptor beta chains follows, all from one sample in a study of regulatory T cells in long-lasting Graves disease. MiXCR, applied by TCRdb to the multiplex PCR reads, yields one record per CDR3 protein. The repertoire holds 400,000 to 500,000 distinct CDR3 sequences, with 16% as singletons. The same specimen was also included in a second study, on T cells in Graves' hyperthyroidism and ophthalmopathy.

Sequences were derived from peripheral blood mononuclear cells (PBMCs), sampled at new diagnosis, from a patient treated with antithyroid drugs. These receptors came from a woman aged 18-29 years with Graves disease. Both conserved end residues are part of each CDR3. D genes are given only for firm matches. For some rows the clone size is stated as once, few or many, or as a class when expanded; others skip it.

>TRBJ2-5|TRBD2|TRBV27|many
CASSPIGLAGEETQYF
TGTGCCAGCAGTCCTATAGGTCTAGCGGGAGAAGAGACCCAGTACTTC
>TRBJ1-4|.|TRBV5-1|.
CASSPPGGTTNEKLFF
TGCGCCAGCAGCCCCCCCGGGGGAACAACTAATGAAAAACTGTTTTTT
>TRBJ2-7|TRBD2|TRBV20-1|many
CSARDPRGIAGSQYF
TGCAGTGCTAGAGATCCCCGGGGAATAGCGGGATCGCAGTACTTC
>TRBJ2-5|TRBD1|TRBV5-1|few
CASSPGQLIQETQYF
TGCGCCAGCAGCCCGGGACAGTTGATCCAAGAGACCCAGTACTTC
>TRBJ1-1|.|TRBV7-3|.
CASSLSGYSSTEAFF
TGTGCCAGCAGCTTAAGTGGTTATTCGAGCACTGAAGCTTTCTTT
>TRBJ2-3|.|TRBV30|many
CAWRGFGSVTTDTQYF
TGTGCCTGGAGGGGTTTCGGGAGTGTGACCACAGATACGCAGTATTTT
>TRBJ2-1|TRBD2|TRBV24-1|few
CATSDSRLAGANEQFF
TGTGCCACCAGTGATTCCCGGCTAGCGGGAGCCAATGAGCAGTTCTTC
>TRBJ2-1|TRBD1|TRBV5-1|many
CASRGQGIHEQFF
TGCGCCAGCAGGGGACAGGGGATTCATGAGCAGTTCTTC
>TRBJ2-3|.|TRBV11-2|many
CASSLDRGGGRDTQYF
TGTGCCAGCAGCTTAGATCGAGGAGGGGGCAGAGATACGCAGTATTTT
>TRBJ2-2|TRBD1|TRBV29-1|.
CSVVTGGTGLYGELFF
TGCAGCGTCGTCACTGGGGGGACAGGGTTGTACGGGGAGCTGTTTTTT
>TRBJ2-6|.|TRBV6-1|few
CASDRASGANVLTF
TGTGCCAGCGACAGAGCTTCTGGGGCCAACGTCCTGACTTTC
>TRBJ2-3|.|TRBV18|.
CASSPAPSSTDTQYF
TGTGCCAGCTCACCTGCACCCTCTAGCACAGATACGCAGTATTTT
>TRBJ2-1|.|TRBV28|.
CASSLWSGAPPREQFF
TGTGCCAGCAGTTTATGGTCGGGAGCCCCTCCTCGAGAGCAGTTCTTC
>TRBJ2-1|.|TRBV7-2|many
CASSYAEGRKPQFF
TGTGCCAGCAGCTACGCGGAAGGGCGAAAGCCTCAGTTCTTC
>TRBJ1-2|.|TRBV19|.
CASSPGTTNYGYTF
TGTGCCAGTAGTCCGGGGACCACTAACTATGGCTACACCTTC
>TRBJ2-1|.|TRBV5-1|many
CASSLSFSSYNEQFF
TGCGCCAGCAGCTTGAGCTTCAGCTCCTACAATGAGCAGTTCTTC
>TRBJ1-5|.|TRBV6-5|.
CASSYPGEHQPQHF
TGTGCCAGCAGTTACCCGGGGGAGCATCAGCCCCAGCATTTT
>TRBJ2-5|TRBD2|TRBV15|.
CATSRIREGSETQYF
TGTGCCACCAGCAGAATCCGGGAGGGGAGCGAGACCCAGTACTTC
>TRBJ2-7|.|TRBV7-2|.
CASSPHTGAGYEQYF
TGTGCCAGCAGCCCCCACACTGGAGCTGGCTACGAGCAGTACTTC
>TRBJ2-2|TRBD2|TRBV2|.
CASSLPVGSGRSTGELFF
TGTGCCAGCAGTCTCCCCGTGGGGAGCGGGAGATCTACCGGGGAGCTGTTTTTT
>TRBJ2-3|TRBD2|TRBV28|many
CASSPAGVRTDTQYF
TGTGCCAGCAGCCCAGCGGGAGTAAGGACAGATACGCAGTATTTT
>TRBJ2-6|TRBD1|TRBV29-1|.
CSVSGTGVSGANVLTF
TGCAGCGTTTCTGGGACAGGGGTATCTGGGGCCAACGTCCTGACTTTC